Shown below are 18 T cell receptor beta chains from a single sample sequenced in a study of immune reconstitution after stem cell transplant in scleroderma. TCRdb reanalysed the RT-PCR reads using MiXCR and keeps one entry per CDR3 protein. The sample holds 5,000 or so distinct CDR3 sequences, approximately 8.5% seen once. Sample acquisition took place before or after autologous hematopoietic stem cell transplantation (not recorded which). The origin of the receptors is a male donor with systemic sclerosis.

This clonotype is medium-sized by share. The chain has TRBV29-1 and TRBJ2-7; 7 bases line up with TRBD1. Germline trimming cut 4 bases from V and 2 bases from J; bases unmatched to any gene: 5. The CDR3 is made up of 13 amino acids. Germline values: CDR1 SQVTM, CDR2 ANQGSEA. Here the CDR3 reads CSVGFGTAYEQYF. CDR3 bases: TGCAGCGTTGGATTTGGGACAGCCTACGAGCAGTACTTC.

The chain joins TRBV5-1 to TRBJ2-3, with 7 bases matching TRBD2. CDR3 length equals 13 residues. Per germline, CDR1 SGHRS and CDR2 YFSETQ. V dropped 7 bases and J dropped 0; count of bases not matched to a gene: 2. The CDR3 region has the DNA TGCGCCAGCCGGGAGGCTAGCACAGATACGCAGTATTTT. It translates to CASREASTDTQYF.

The chain combines TRBV12-3 or TRBV12-4 with TRBJ2-5; 8 nucleotides align to TRBD2. The CDR3 runs 15 residues. V shed 3 bases and J 4 bases; nucleotides not matched to a gene: 7. This chain's CDR3 is CASSFFNGRGETQYF. DNA for the CDR3: TGTGCCAGCAGTTTTTTCAACGGGAGGGGAGAGACCCAGTACTTC.

This chain connects TRBV27 to TRBJ1-2, with 7 nucleotides matching TRBD1. V shed 3 bases, J shed 5 bases, and the junction held 6 bases outside the gene matches. The germline CDR1 and CDR2 sequences are MNHEY and SMNVEV (reference sequence). This CDR3 comprises 14 residues. CDR3: CASSLTGQLYGYTF. The CDR3 coding sequence is TGTGCCAGCAGTTTGACGGGACAGCTATATGGCTACACCTTC.

V usage is TRBV7-2 and J usage is TRBJ2-5, with TRBD1 as a possible D gene (5 bases). The CDR3 is 14 amino acids. V shed 2 bases and J shed 0 bases, with 7 bases lying between them. The germline V gene has CDR1 SGHTA and CDR2 FQGNSA. The CDR3 bases are TGTGCCAGCAGCTTACAGGGATACCAAGAGACCCAGTACTTC. Protein sequence: CASSLQGYQETQYF.

The chain has TRBV12-3 or TRBV12-4 and TRBJ1-5; 7 bases fit TRBD1. The CDR3 consists of 14 residues. V was pared by 8 bases and J by 5 bases, with 9 bases of the junction left unmatched. The CDR3: CASGWGQQDQPQHF. The CDR3 bases are TGTGCCAGCGGATGGGGACAGCAGGATCAGCCCCAGCATTTT.

The V and J genes are TRBV7-2 and TRBJ2-5, with a weak D call TRBD1 (6 bases). V lost 8 bases and J lost 3, with 10 bases in between. The CDR3 length is 12 residues. The germline CDR1 and CDR2 sequences are SGHTA and FQGNSA. CDR3 in amino acids: CASGRGEETQYF. DNA for the CDR3: TGTGCCAGCGGCAGGGGTGAAGAGACCCAGTACTTC.

This clonotype has only a few counts. The gene calls are TRBV7-2 and TRBJ1-1, with D maybe TRBD1 (6 bases). Germline V lookup: CDR1 SGHTA, CDR2 FQGNSA. This CDR3 spans 14 amino acids. Trimming took 5 bases from V and 3 from J, leaving 13 bases between them. CDR3 sequence reads: CASSTLGQYTEAFF. The CDR3 DNA is TGTGCCAGCAGCACGTTAGGACAGTACACTGAAGCTTTCTTT. The full variable domain, rest sourced from reference TRBV7-2 and TRBJ1-1, is GAGVSQSPSNKVTEKGKDVELRCDPISGHTALYWYRQSLGQGLEFLIYFQGNSAPDKSGLPSDRFSAERTGGSVSTLTIQRTQQEDSAVYLCASSTLGQYTEAFFGQGTRLTVV.

V usage is TRBV7-9 and J usage is TRBJ1-1; D unresolved. V was clipped by 5 bases and J by 3 bases, with 10 bases between them. CDR3 size: 13 residues. Per germline, CDR1 SEHNR and CDR2 FQNEAQ (reference sequence). The CDR3 loop reads CASSLFPDTEAFF. As DNA, the CDR3 is TGTGCCAGCAGCCTCTTCCCCGACACTGAAGCTTTCTTT.

The rearrangement joins TRBV6-5 to TRBJ2-1; D unclear. CDR3 size: 12 residues. Trimming cost V 5 bases and J 10 bases, with 12 bases left between them. Germline V gives CDR1 MNHEY, CDR2 SVGAGI. The CDR3 DNA is TGTGCCAGCAGTACATCATCGCAGGAGCAGTTCTTC. Its protein is CASSTSSQEQFF.

Concerning this clonotype: Without the conserved terminal phenylalanine or tryptophan, this CDR3 likely stems from a read error. This chain joins TRBV27 and TRBJ1-1, with D unclear. This CDR3 is 12 amino acids long. Germline V lookup: CDR1 MNHEY, CDR2 SMNVEV (reference sequence). The CDR3 sequence is CVSGRGSTEAFL. As DNA, the CDR3 is TGTGTCAGCGGGAGAGGGAGCACTGAAGCTTTCCTT.

This clonotype was counted a few times. The chain is built from TRBV27 and TRBJ2-7, with 7 bases identical to TRBD2. Trimming cost V 6 bases and J 7 bases; bases outside gene matches: 12. The CDR3 consists of 14 residues. Germline V CDR1 and CDR2: MNHEY, SMNVEV (reference sequence). The CDR3 DNA follows: TGTGCCAGCAGGTCGGGGGAGGGGCGTCGGGAGCAGTACTTC. Its translation is CASRSGEGRREQYF.

This clonotype was observed a handful of times. CDR3 nucleotides: TGTGCCAGCAGTTTCGGGGCCACCGGGGAGCTGTTTTTT. Its protein product is CASSFGATGELFF. V is TRBV6-2 or TRBV6-3 and J is TRBJ2-2, with D perhaps assigned TRBD1 or TRBD2 (5 bases each). With 4 bases removed from V and 4 bases from J, the gap between germline ends came to 7 bases. The V gene's germline CDR1 is MNHEY and CDR2 SVGEGT. This CDR3 contains 13 residues.

This clonotype is judged medium-sized. This chain links TRBV20-1 with TRBJ1-6; D unresolved. The CDR3 extends over 14 amino acids. The V gene's germline CDR1 is DFQATT and CDR2 SNEGSKA (reference sequence). Deletions cut 0 bases from V and 9 bases from J, with 12 bases between. CDR3 DNA: TGCAGTGCTAGAGATAGGAGTCCTAGTTCACCCCTCCACTTT. Amino acids: CSARDRSPSSPLHF.

The CDR3 here is CASRALGKANTGELFF. CDR3 sequence (DNA): TGTGCCAGCAGAGCCCTCGGGAAGGCGAACACCGGGGAGCTGTTTTTT. V gene TRBV12-3 or TRBV12-4 combines with J gene TRBJ2-2; tentatively, D is TRBD2 (5 bases). The V end was cut by 6 bases, the J end by 0 bases, with 14 bases between. The CDR3 length is 16 residues.

By sample share, this clonotype is large. Here the CDR3 reads CASSEGQGSYSEAFF. The CDR3 bases are TGTGCCAGCAGTGAAGGACAGGGGTCGTATTCTGAAGCTTTCTTT. The rearrangement joins TRBV6-1 to TRBJ1-1; 8 bases match TRBD1. The CDR3 is made up of 15 amino acids. The trim removed 1 base at V and 6 bases at J, leaving 7 bases unmatched. Germline CDR1 reads MNHNS; CDR2 reads SASEGT.

This clonotype rates as medium-sized. V gene TRBV6-5 combines with J gene TRBJ1-2; tentative D call: TRBD1 (5 bases). V dropped 4 bases and J dropped 4 bases, with 13 bases sitting between them. Germline V gene lookup returns CDR1 MNHEY and CDR2 SVGAGI. The CDR3 is 14 amino acids. Here the CDR3 DNA reads TGTGCCAGCAGTTCTCGGGGGTGGGGCTATGGCTACACCTTC. It encodes CASSSRGWGYGYTF.

In its sample, this clonotype ranks as medium-sized. The V and J genes are TRBV18 and TRBJ1-3; D ambiguous. V lost 1 base and J 4 bases, leaving 17 bases between the germline ends. Per germline, CDR1 KGHSH and CDR2 LQKENI. This CDR3 is 17 amino acids long. For the CDR3, the DNA is TGTGCCAGCTCACCACAGAGCAACGCTAATAAGGGAAACACCATATATTTT. This gives the protein CASSPQSNANKGNTIYF.